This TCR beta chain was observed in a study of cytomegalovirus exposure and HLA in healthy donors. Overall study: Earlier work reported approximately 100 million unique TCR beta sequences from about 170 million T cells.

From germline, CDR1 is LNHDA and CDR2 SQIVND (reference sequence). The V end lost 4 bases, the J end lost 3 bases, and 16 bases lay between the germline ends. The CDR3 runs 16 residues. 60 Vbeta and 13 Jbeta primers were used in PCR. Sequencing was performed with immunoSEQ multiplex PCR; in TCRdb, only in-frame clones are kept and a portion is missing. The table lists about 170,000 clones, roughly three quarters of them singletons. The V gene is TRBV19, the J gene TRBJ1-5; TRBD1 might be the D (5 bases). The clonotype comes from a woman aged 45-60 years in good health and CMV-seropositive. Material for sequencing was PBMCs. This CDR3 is CASSSPADRLNQPQHF. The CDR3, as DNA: TGTGCCAGTAGTAGCCCGGCAGACAGACTCAATCAGCCCCAGCATTTT.